This entry lists 26 T cell receptor beta chains sequenced from one sample in a study of shared clonotypes between healthy human individuals. Generated by immunoSEQ multiplex PCR, the TCRdb table keeps only in-frame clones and is missing some. The sample records about 1.5 million clones, roughly 96% being singletons. The sample was naive CD4+ T cells sorted from blood. Documented subset: CD45RA+ positively selected. The receptors derive from a man aged 25 to 45 in good health.

The chain is built from TRBV4-3 and TRBJ2-7, with D possibly TRBD2 on 6 matching bases. Looked up from germline, CDR1 is LGHNA and CDR2 is YSLEER. The CDR3 is 14 residues long. Trimming pared 0 bases from V and 4 bases from J, leaving 10 bases between. The CDR3 spells CASSQDTAGYEQYF. The CDR3 nucleotides read TGCGCCAGCAGCCAAGATACAGCGGGTTACGAGCAGTACTTC.

The J gene is TRBJ2-7, the V gene TRBV2; 7 nucleotides agree with TRBD1. This CDR3 has 14 amino acids. Germline V gene sequence: CDR1 SNHLY, CDR2 FYNNEI. Trimming took 4 bases from V and 4 from J; bases not matched to a gene: 7. The CDR3 DNA sequence: TGTGCCAGCAGTGGCTTAGGGGGCGCGTACGAGCAGTACTTC. The encoded protein is CASSGLGGAYEQYF.

The chain combines TRBV6-5 with TRBJ1-1; the D gene is possibly TRBD1 (6 bases). V was cut by 10 bases and J by 6 bases, with 24 bases left in between. The CDR3 spans 15 residues. From germline, CDR1 is MNHEY and CDR2 SVGAGI. The CDR3 loop is CATTSYGGRGAEAFF. CDR3 DNA sequence: TGTGCCACCACTAGTTACGGGGGGCGCGGGGCTGAAGCTTTCTTT.

The J gene is TRBJ2-7, the V gene TRBV15; 9 positions agree with TRBD1. The CDR3 covers 13 residues. The trim removed 3 bases at V and 6 bases at J, leaving 3 bases unmatched. The germline V gene has CDR1 LNHNV and CDR2 YYDKDF (reference sequence). The CDR3 loop reads CATSSWDRVEQYF. The CDR3, as DNA: TGTGCCACCAGCAGTTGGGACAGGGTCGAGCAGTACTTC.

The chain is built from TRBV15 and TRBJ2-7, with TRBD2 as a possible D gene (6 bases). V shed 1 base and J shed 6 bases, with 13 bases lying between them. Germline loops: CDR1 LNHNV, CDR2 YYDKDF (reference sequence). The CDR3 extends over 14 amino acids. The CDR3 nucleotides are TGTGCCACCAGCAGAGGTCGGGAGAGAATCGAGCAGTACTTC. Its protein is CATSRGRERIEQYF.

V is TRBV5-1 and J is TRBJ2-3; 8 bases fit TRBD2. V gave up 3 bases and J gave up 4 bases; unmatched junction bases: 7. The germline V gene has CDR1 SGHRS and CDR2 YFSETQ. This CDR3 is built from 15 residues. The CDR3 region has the DNA TGCGCCAGCAGCTATGGCGGGAGGAGCCCAGATACGCAGTATTTT. Amino acids: CASSYGGRSPDTQYF.

The chain carries TRBV7-8 and TRBJ2-3; D may be TRBD2 (6 bases). With 1 base removed from V and 9 bases from J, the gap between germline ends came to 17 bases. Germline-derived CDR1 and CDR2 are SGHVS and FQNEAQ. The length of the CDR3 is 15 residues. The CDR3 sequence is CASSLEGRRRGTQYF. The CDR3 nucleotides are TGTGCCAGCAGCTTAGAAGGACGACGGAGGGGCACGCAGTATTTT.

For the CDR3, the DNA is TGTGCCAGCAGCTTGGCGGGAGTGAACAACAATGAGCAGTTCTTC. Amino acids: CASSLAGVNNNEQFF. V gene TRBV5-8 combines with J gene TRBJ2-1, with D possibly matching TRBD2 (6 bases). V was pared by 0 bases and J by 5 bases, with 12 bases between. Germline assignment: CDR1 SGHTS and CDR2 YDEGEE. CDR3 length: 15 amino acids.

DNA for the CDR3: TGTGCCAGCAGTTTTAGGGCTTGGACGGAATATGGCTACACCTTC. Translation: CASSFRAWTEYGYTF. The chain couples TRBV27 to TRBJ1-2; D gene unclear. CDR3 size: 15 residues. Looked up from germline, CDR1 is MNHEY and CDR2 is SMNVEV (reference sequence). V gave up 3 bases and J gave up 5 bases, with 16 bases separating them.

J is TRBJ1-3 and V is TRBV7-9; no reliable D call. Trimming shortened V by 4 bases and J by 0 bases, and 10 bases separated the two germline ends. The CDR3 loop spans 15 amino acids. The germline V gene has CDR1 SEHNR and CDR2 FQNEAQ (reference sequence). The CDR3 coding sequence is TGTGCCAGCAGCTCTACAGCAGTCTCTGGAAACACCATATATTTT. It is translated as CASSSTAVSGNTIYF.

The J gene is TRBJ2-7, the V gene TRBV5-6; 10 bases are shared with TRBD2. The CDR3 loop spans 16 amino acids. Germline trimming cut 4 bases from V and 4 bases from J; bases unmatched to any gene: 11. Germline V gives CDR1 SGHDT, CDR2 YYEEEE. The CDR3 is CASSPIPSGRKYEQYF. In nucleotides, the CDR3 is TGTGCCAGCAGCCCAATACCTAGCGGGAGAAAGTACGAGCAGTACTTC.

This chain joins TRBV30 and TRBJ2-3; TRBD2 agrees at 7 bases. Trimming cost V 3 bases and J 4 bases; bases outside gene matches: 7. The CDR3 sequence is 14 residues long. CDR1 GTSNPN and CDR2 SVGIG come from the germline V gene (reference sequence). The CDR3 protein is CAWRPGLNSDTQYF. CDR3 sequence (DNA): TGTGCCTGGAGGCCGGGACTAAACTCAGATACGCAGTATTTT.

The rearrangement links TRBV27 to TRBJ2-7, with D perhaps matching TRBD1 or TRBD2 (9 bases each). This CDR3 is built from 19 residues. The germline V gene encodes CDR1 MNHEY and CDR2 SMNVEV (reference sequence). Trimming took 8 bases from V and 6 from J, leaving 35 bases between them. For the CDR3, the DNA is TGTGCCAGCGCCCGACAGGGGGTGACCATAGCGGGAGTGAACAGCGAGCAGTACTTC. Amino acids: CASARQGVTIAGVNSEQYF.

This clone was found once. The chain links TRBV5-1 to TRBJ1-1, with a tentative D call TRBD1 (5 bases). V was cut by 1 base and J by 0 bases, with 16 bases left in between. CDR1 and CDR2 from the germline V gene are SGHRS and YFSETQ. The CDR3 is 17 amino acids. CDR3 DNA sequence: TGCGCCAGCAGCTTGAGACCAGGGTCAGAATTGAACACTGAAGCTTTCTTT. This sequence encodes CASSLRPGSELNTEAFF.

The chain recombines TRBV4-3 with TRBJ2-2; D not certain. Trimming took off 0 bases at V and 5 bases at J, with 10 bases between the two ends. This CDR3 comprises 15 residues. Germline CDR1 is LGHNA and CDR2 is YSLEER. The DNA of the CDR3 is TGCGCCAGCAGCCAAGACCTATACTCGACCGGGGAGCTGTTTTTT. Translating it yields CASSQDLYSTGELFF.

The sample holds one count of this clone. The chain joins TRBV6-6 to TRBJ2-3; no clear D gene. Trimming left V 6 bases short and J 2 bases short, with 15 bases between. The CDR3 is 15 amino acids. From germline, CDR1 is MNHNY and CDR2 SVGAGI (reference sequence). The CDR3 sequence: CASRTPRTLTDTQYF. The CDR3 DNA is TGTGCCAGCAGAACCCCGAGGACCCTCACAGATACGCAGTATTTT.

V is TRBV19 and J is TRBJ1-1; possibly TRBD1 for D (5 bases). CDR3 size: 14 residues. The germline V and J ends were trimmed by 6 bases and 1 base, with 12 bases remaining between them. Germline CDR1 reads LNHDA; CDR2 reads SQIVND (reference sequence). CDR3 coding DNA: TGTGCCAGTAGCCCGGGACGACCGAACACTGAAGCTTTCTTT. It yields the protein CASSPGRPNTEAFF.

Comments on this clone: At one end the junction does not follow the germline gene, possibly because of a read error. The genes are TRBV28 and TRBJ1-4; a weak D match, TRBD1 (5 bases). The CDR3 runs to 15 residues. Germline CDR1 and CDR2: MDHEN and SYDVKM. The CDR3 spells CARSLPGGGVEKLFF. CDR3 DNA sequence: TGTGCCCGCAGTTTACCGGGGGGGGGAGTTGAAAAACTGTTTTTT.

The V call is TRBV29-1, the J call TRBJ2-5; TRBD2 agrees at 7 bases. The CDR3 contains 13 residues. The ends lost 5 bases at V and 4 bases at J; junction bases unmatched: 7. Per the germline V gene, CDR1 is SQVTM and CDR2 is ANQGSEA. CDR3 loop: CSVKGRERETQYF. CDR3 DNA sequence: TGCAGCGTTAAGGGGCGGGAGCGAGAGACCCAGTACTTC.

This clone was counted a few times. The V and J genes are TRBV7-9 and TRBJ2-2; D remains unclear. The ends were cut back, 2 bases at V and 6 bases at J, with 7 bases in the middle. Per germline, CDR1 SEHNR and CDR2 FQNEAQ (reference sequence). The CDR3 contains 13 residues. The CDR3 DNA follows: TGTGCCAGCAGCTTAAGTCCGGCCGGGGAGCTGTTTTTT. Residues: CASSLSPAGELFF.

The CDR3 nucleotides are TGTGCCGTAGGGGGTTCTGGGGCCAACGTCCTGACTTTC. Translating it yields CAVGGSGANVLTF. This chain connects TRBV28 to TRBJ2-6, with D possibly being TRBD1 (6 bases). The CDR3 spans 13 residues. Germline CDR1 MDHEN, CDR2 SYDVKM. V gave up 11 bases and J gave up 1 base, with 9 bases separating them.

The chain recombines TRBV7-9 with TRBJ2-3; possibly TRBD2 for D (6 bases). This CDR3 has 16 residues. The germline V gene has CDR1 SEHNR and CDR2 FQNEAQ (reference sequence). V lost 2 bases, J lost 0 bases, and 12 bases lay in between. CDR3 coding DNA: TGTGCCAGCAGCTTATTTGGCGGGACTAGCACAGATACGCAGTATTTT. Translating it yields CASSLFGGTSTDTQYF.

The chain uses TRBV18 and TRBJ2-1; D gene ambiguous. Germline lookup yields CDR1 KGHSH and CDR2 LQKENI. This CDR3 has 15 residues. V lost 1 base, J lost 2 bases, and 9 bases lay in between. The CDR3 protein is CASSPLPTPYNEQFF. Here the CDR3 DNA reads TGTGCCAGCTCACCACTTCCTACCCCCTACAATGAGCAGTTCTTC.

The rearrangement joins TRBV6-1 to TRBJ2-5; 11 nucleotides agree with TRBD2. CDR1 is MNHNS, CDR2 SASEGT, per germline. This CDR3 spans 17 amino acids. V dropped 4 bases and J dropped 5; count of bases not matched to a gene: 12. CDR3 residues: CASSAPSGRYRGETQYF. The CDR3 coding sequence is TGTGCCAGCAGTGCTCCTAGCGGGAGGTACCGTGGGGAGACCCAGTACTTC.

The chain joins TRBV10-1 to TRBJ2-1, with 7 bases matching TRBD1. Per the germline V gene, CDR1 is WNHNN and CDR2 is SYGVQD (reference sequence). J gave up 4 bases and V 5 bases, and 8 bases lay outside the gene matches. The CDR3 is made up of 15 amino acids. The CDR3 region is CASSTTRGSYNEQFF. In DNA form, the CDR3 reads TGCGCCAGCAGTACCACCAGGGGGTCGTACAATGAGCAGTTCTTC.

The chain has TRBV27 and TRBJ2-2; D perhaps matches TRBD1 (6 bases). Germline loops: CDR1 MNHEY, CDR2 SMNVEV (reference sequence). The CDR3 runs 18 residues. The V end lost 3 bases, the J end lost 3 bases, and 20 bases lay between the germline ends. CDR3 DNA sequence: TGTGCCAGCAGTTTTATTATCCGTTTGGGACAAGACACCGGGGAGCTGTTTTTT. It yields the protein CASSFIIRLGQDTGELFF.